This section outlines one TCR beta chain sequence together with its context. Its antigen remains unknown. Germline loops: CDR1 SGHRS, CDR2 YFSETQ. CDR3 length equals 17 residues. Trimming at V came to 4 bases and at J to 4 bases, leaving 15 bases not matched to a gene. This sample was taken from a study of cytomegalovirus exposure and HLA in healthy donors. A multiplex PCR was run with 60 Vbeta primers and 13 Jbeta primers. Original data processing: In a later analysis, around 10 million of about 80 million unique beta chains occurred in at least two donors. TCRdb keeps only in-frame clones here, not all; method: immunoSEQ multiplex PCR. From that table come the V and J calls and clone size; the DNA was used to work out D and trimming. Among 100,000 to 150,000 clones listed, roughly 73% were seen once. Study conclusions and caveats: A few V segments could not be told apart, such as TRBV6-2 and TRBV6-3, and were left out. CMV serostatus was the only immune exposure information that was available.

Material: PBMCs. The receptor was isolated from a man in his sixties in good health and CMV-seropositive. V usage is TRBV5-1 and J usage is TRBJ2-7, with TRBD1 matching 9 bases. The CDR3 protein is CASSQLSAGTGSYEQYF. CDR3 in DNA: TGCGCCAGCAGCCAGTTATCAGCCGGGACAGGGTCATACGAGCAGTACTTC.